These 16 T cell receptor beta chains were sequenced from one sample in a study of persistence of HIV-infected CD4 T cells. The immunoSEQ assay was version 4, run in survey mode. Here immunoSEQ multiplex PCR was the method, and the copy in TCRdb shows in-frame clones only, minus some. Among 15,000 to 20,000 clones listed, about 65% were seen once. No antigens are known for them. Cells were stimulated with CMV-infected fibroblast lysates at roughly 9.1 ug/mL. Sorting of responding CD4+ T cells relied on upregulated CD40 ligand together with CD69. Source: CD4+ T cells sorted from PBMCs after 18-hour stimulation, taken from a patient who received antiretroviral therapy. The receptors come from an adult woman with HIV who was CMV-seropositive.

J is TRBJ1-2 and V is TRBV19; D is possibly TRBD1 (5 bases). V shed 2 bases and J shed 0 bases, with 7 bases lying between them. This CDR3 contains 14 residues. Germline V lookup: CDR1 LNHDA, CDR2 SQIVND (reference sequence). CDR3 nucleotide sequence: TGTGCCAGTAGTATAAGGGGTACTAACTATGGCTACACCTTC. Translating gives CASSIRGTNYGYTF.

CDR3 DNA sequence: TGCGCCAGCAGTGGGACAGAGGATCGGGGCTACACCTTC. Translating gives CASSGTEDRGYTF. The rearrangement links TRBV10-2 to TRBJ1-2; D is possibly TRBD1 (6 bases). This CDR3 comprises 13 residues. The germline gives CDR1 WSHSY, CDR2 SAAADI. The V end was cut by 4 bases, the J end by 8 bases, with 14 bases between.

This chain connects TRBV15 to TRBJ2-7; TRBD1 agrees at 7 bases. CDR1 and CDR2 (germline): LNHNV, YYDKDF (reference sequence). The CDR3 runs to 14 residues. Losses at the gene ends were 0 bases for V and 4 bases for J; bases not matched to a gene: 3. CDR3 sequence (DNA): TGTGCCACCAGCAGAGATTGGGGACAGTACGAGCAGTACTTC. This gives the protein CATSRDWGQYEQYF.

The V gene is TRBV28, the J gene TRBJ2-7; D is unresolved. Trimming left V 5 bases short and J 8 bases short, with 7 bases between. The CDR3 totals 10 residues. Per germline, CDR1 MDHEN and CDR2 SYDVKM. CDR3 coding DNA: TGTGCCAGCAGTGGGCAAAAGCAGTACTTC. This codes for CASSGQKQYF.

The gene calls are TRBV6-1 and TRBJ2-7, with D maybe TRBD2 (5 bases). Germline V CDR1 and CDR2: MNHNS, SASEGT. This CDR3 has 15 residues. V lost 2 bases and J lost 4, with 15 bases in between. The CDR3 loop is CASSESGGGLYEQYF. The DNA of the CDR3 is TGTGCCAGCAGTGAATCGGGCGGAGGCCTATACGAGCAGTACTTC.

There are a few counts of this clone. The chain couples TRBV19 to TRBJ1-2, with TRBD1 matching 11 bases. Trimming removed 2 bases from V and 3 bases from J; junction bases left unmatched: 8. Germline-derived CDR1 and CDR2 are LNHDA and SQIVND (reference sequence). The CDR3 runs 17 residues. The DNA of the CDR3 is TGTGCCAGTAGTATATCATTGGACAGGGGGCGTTACTATGGCTACACCTTC. Its translation is CASSISLDRGRYYGYTF.

The CDR3 sequence: CASSSEPGRVQETQYF. The DNA of the CDR3 is TGTGCCAGCAGCTCTGAACCGGGACGGGTCCAAGAGACCCAGTACTTC. The chain couples TRBV7-7 to TRBJ2-5; tentatively, D is TRBD1 or TRBD2 (5 bases each). Germline V gives CDR1 SSHAT, CDR2 FNYEAQ (reference sequence). The CDR3 runs 16 residues. Trimming left V 4 bases short and J 1 base short, with 16 bases between.

The V gene is TRBV5-6, the J gene TRBJ2-7; weak D call: TRBD1 (6 bases). Trimming stripped 4 bases from V and 3 bases from J, with 17 bases between. The CDR3 consists of 15 residues. Germline CDR1 reads SGHDT; CDR2 reads YYEEEE. In DNA form, the CDR3 reads TGTGCCAGCAGCCGCCGGGACACCATAATCTACGAGCAGTACGTC. Its translation: CASSRRDTIIYEQYV.

The chain combines TRBV7-3 with TRBJ2-5; 12 bases agree with TRBD2. Losses at the gene ends were 5 bases for V and 4 bases for J; bases not matched to a gene: 11. CDR1 and CDR2 from the germline V gene are SGHTA and FQGTGA. The CDR3 totals 17 residues. This chain's CDR3 is CASSADRGLAGTETQYF. The CDR3, as DNA: TGTGCCAGCAGCGCCGACCGTGGACTAGCGGGGACAGAGACCCAGTACTTC.

CDR3 region: CASSQEAGGFNGELFF. The CDR3 nucleotides read TGCGCCAGCAGCCAAGAAGCGGGGGGCTTCAACGGGGAGCTGTTTTTT. J is TRBJ2-2 and V is TRBV4-1; 9 positions agree with TRBD2. After removal of 0 bases from V and 7 bases from J, the junction contained 6 bases not matched to a gene. Germline V gene lookup returns CDR1 MGHRA and CDR2 YSYEKL. The CDR3 is 16 amino acids.

This chain uses TRBV12-5 with TRBJ2-3, with 7 bases identical to TRBD2. V lost 5 bases and J lost 4; bases outside the gene matches: 9. This CDR3 has 15 residues. CDR1 is LGHNT and CDR2 is FRNRAP in the germline V gene. CDR3 DNA sequence: TGTGCTAGTGGTGGAGCGGGGTTTGAGGCAGATACGCAGTATTTT. It translates to CASGGAGFEADTQYF.

This clone has just a few counts. The rearrangement links TRBV12-5 to TRBJ1-1; D unresolved. Trimming cost V 3 bases and J 2 bases, with 4 bases left between them. Germline V gene lookup returns CDR1 LGHNT and CDR2 FRNRAP. CDR3 length: 12 amino acids. The CDR3 sequence is CASGFENTEAFF. CDR3 nucleotide sequence: TGTGCTAGTGGTTTCGAAAACACTGAAGCTTTCTTT.

The chain joins TRBV30 to TRBJ2-7, with 7 bases aligning to TRBD1. Germline-derived CDR1 and CDR2 are GTSNPN and SVGIG (reference sequence). V lost 1 base, J lost 3 bases, and 0 bases stayed unmatched. The CDR3 is 12 amino acids. In nucleotides, the CDR3 is TGTGCCTGGAGTGGACAGGGCTACGAGCAGTACTTC. Its translation is CAWSGQGYEQYF.

V is TRBV3-1 (or the pseudogene TRBV3-2) and J is TRBJ1-2; D unclear. The germline gives CDR1 LGHDT, CDR2 YNNKEL (reference sequence). V lost 1 base and J lost 8, with 14 bases in between. This CDR3 has 14 amino acids. The CDR3 DNA is TGTGCCAGCAGCCAAGTCGGGCAGAAAGGGGGCTACACCTTC. Its translation: CASSQVGQKGGYTF.

This clone was seen a few times. The gene calls are TRBV7-6 and TRBJ2-7, with D tentatively TRBD1 (6 bases). V lost 1 base and J 3 bases, leaving 13 bases between the germline ends. Germline V gives CDR1 SGHVS, CDR2 FNYEAQ. The CDR3 length is 15 residues. The CDR3 DNA sequence: TGTGCCAGCAGCTTAGGGGGACATAAGCTCTACGAGCAGTACTTC. This codes for CASSLGGHKLYEQYF.

The chain couples TRBV3-1 (or the pseudogene TRBV3-2) to TRBJ1-2; 8 positions match TRBD1. The CDR3 consists of 14 residues. J gave up 4 bases and V 3 bases, and 4 bases lay outside the gene matches. In germline, CDR1 is LGHDT, CDR2 YNNKEL (reference sequence). The DNA of the CDR3 is TGTGCCAGCAGCCATGGGGACAGGATCTATGGCTACACCTTC. This sequence encodes CASSHGDRIYGYTF.